This T cell receptor beta chain was identified during a study of blood T cell repertoires in COVID-19. Study details: Researchers got acute and convalescent COVID-19 samples from the United States, Italy and Spain.

Original methodology: Using reference gene primer amplification, nucleated cell counts were estimated. Measured with immunoSEQ multiplex PCR; TCRdb has only the in-frame clones, and not every one. V and J calls and clone size are copied from that table; D and trimming were computed from the DNA. The sample records about 290,000 clones, roughly 91% being singletons. The sequence derives from a middle-aged man with acute or convalescent COVID-19. The sample was peripheral blood.

Here the CDR3 reads CASSSTRNTEAFF. CDR3 nucleotides: TGTGCCAGCAGTTCGACTCGGAACACTGAAGCTTTCTTT. The chain has TRBV2 and TRBJ1-1, with no clear D. This CDR3 comprises 13 residues. Germline V gene data show CDR1 as SNHLY and CDR2 as FYNNEI. V lost 5 bases to trimming and J lost 1 base, with 8 bases between them.